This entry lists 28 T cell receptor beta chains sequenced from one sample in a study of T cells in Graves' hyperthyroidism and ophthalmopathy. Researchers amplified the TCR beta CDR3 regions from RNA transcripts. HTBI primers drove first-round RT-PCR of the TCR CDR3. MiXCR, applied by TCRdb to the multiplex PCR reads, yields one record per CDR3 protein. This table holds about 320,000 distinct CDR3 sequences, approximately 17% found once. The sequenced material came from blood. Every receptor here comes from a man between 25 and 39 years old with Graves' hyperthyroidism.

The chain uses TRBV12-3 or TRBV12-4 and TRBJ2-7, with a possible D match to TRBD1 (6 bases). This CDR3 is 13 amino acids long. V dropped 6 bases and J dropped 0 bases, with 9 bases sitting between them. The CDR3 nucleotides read TGTGCCAGCAGGAGGGACAACTCCTACGAGCAGTACTTC. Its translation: CASRRDNSYEQYF.

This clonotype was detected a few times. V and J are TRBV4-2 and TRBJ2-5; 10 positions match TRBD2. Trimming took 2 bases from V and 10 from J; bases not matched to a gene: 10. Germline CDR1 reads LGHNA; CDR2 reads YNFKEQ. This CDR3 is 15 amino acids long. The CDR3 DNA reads TGTGCCAGCAGCCAACACTCTAGCGGGAGTCAGGACCAGTACTTC. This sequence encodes CASSQHSSGSQDQYF.

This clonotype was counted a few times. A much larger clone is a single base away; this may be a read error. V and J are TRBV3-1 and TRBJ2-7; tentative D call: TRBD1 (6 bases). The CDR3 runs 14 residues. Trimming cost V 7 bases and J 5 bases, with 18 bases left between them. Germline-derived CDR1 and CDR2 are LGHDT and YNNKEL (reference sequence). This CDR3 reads CASTPGHETDEQYF. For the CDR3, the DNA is TGTGCCAGCACCCCGGGACACGAGACCGACGAGCAGTACTTC.

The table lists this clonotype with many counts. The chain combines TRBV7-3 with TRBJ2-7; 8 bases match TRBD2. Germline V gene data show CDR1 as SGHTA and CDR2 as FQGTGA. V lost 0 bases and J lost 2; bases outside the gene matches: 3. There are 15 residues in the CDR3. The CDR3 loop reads CASSLTSGGPYEQYF. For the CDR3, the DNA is TGTGCCAGCAGCTTAACCAGCGGGGGACCCTACGAGCAGTACTTC.

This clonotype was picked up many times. CDR3 coding DNA: TGTGCCAGCTCACCACCTGCGCGGGCAGAGACCCAGTACTTC. Protein product: CASSPPARAETQYF. The rearrangement joins TRBV18 to TRBJ2-5; tentative D call: TRBD2 (5 bases). V lost 0 bases, J lost 4 bases, and 9 bases lay in between. The length of the CDR3 is 14 residues. Germline lookup yields CDR1 KGHSH and CDR2 LQKENI.

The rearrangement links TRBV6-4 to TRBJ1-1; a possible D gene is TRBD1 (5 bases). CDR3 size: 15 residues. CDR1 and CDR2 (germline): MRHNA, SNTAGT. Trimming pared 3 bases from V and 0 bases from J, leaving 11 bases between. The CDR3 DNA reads TGTGCCAGCAGTGAAGAAGGGGACCTGAACACTGAAGCTTTCTTT. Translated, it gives CASSEEGDLNTEAFF.

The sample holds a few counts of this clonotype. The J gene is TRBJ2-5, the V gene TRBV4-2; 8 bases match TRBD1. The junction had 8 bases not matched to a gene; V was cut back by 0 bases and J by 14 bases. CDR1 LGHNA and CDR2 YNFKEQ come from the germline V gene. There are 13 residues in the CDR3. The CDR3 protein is CASSQDHPGQAYF. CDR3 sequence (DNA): TGTGCCAGCAGCCAAGACCATCCGGGACAGGCCTACTTC.

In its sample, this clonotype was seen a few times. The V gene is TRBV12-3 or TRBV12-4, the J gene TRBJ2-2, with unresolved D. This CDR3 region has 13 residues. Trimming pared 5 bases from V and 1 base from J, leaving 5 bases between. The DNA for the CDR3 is TGTGCCAGCAGTGTACAGAACACCGGGGAGCTGTTTTTT. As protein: CASSVQNTGELFF.

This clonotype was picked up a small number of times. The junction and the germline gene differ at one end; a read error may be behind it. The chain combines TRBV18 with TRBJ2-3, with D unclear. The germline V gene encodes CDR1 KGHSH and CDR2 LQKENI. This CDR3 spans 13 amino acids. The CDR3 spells CASSPPDGDTQYF. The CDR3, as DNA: TGTGCCAGCTCGCCACCCGACGGGGATACGCAGTATTTT.

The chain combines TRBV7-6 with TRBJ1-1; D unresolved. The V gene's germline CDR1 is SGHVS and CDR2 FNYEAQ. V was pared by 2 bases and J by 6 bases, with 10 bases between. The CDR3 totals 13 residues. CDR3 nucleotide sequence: TGTGCCAGCAGCTTACTTATTGCGTCTGAAGCTTTCTTT. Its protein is CASSLLIASEAFF.

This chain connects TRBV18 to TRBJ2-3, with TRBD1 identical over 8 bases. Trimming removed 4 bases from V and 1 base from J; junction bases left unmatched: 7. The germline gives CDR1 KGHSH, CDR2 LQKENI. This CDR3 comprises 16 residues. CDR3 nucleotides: TGTGCCAGCTCACTAGGAGTGGGACAGGGCACAGATACGCAGTATTTT. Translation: CASSLGVGQGTDTQYF.

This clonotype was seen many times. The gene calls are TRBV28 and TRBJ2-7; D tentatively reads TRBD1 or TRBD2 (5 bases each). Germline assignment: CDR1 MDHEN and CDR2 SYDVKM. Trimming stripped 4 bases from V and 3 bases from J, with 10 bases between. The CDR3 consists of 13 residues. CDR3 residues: CASSSGPNYEQYF. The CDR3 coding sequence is TGTGCCAGCAGTTCGGGACCGAACTACGAGCAGTACTTC.

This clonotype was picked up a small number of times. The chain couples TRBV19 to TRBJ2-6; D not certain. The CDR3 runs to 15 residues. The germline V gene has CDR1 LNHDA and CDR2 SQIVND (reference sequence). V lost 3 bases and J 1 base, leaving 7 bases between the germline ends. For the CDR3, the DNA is TGTGCCAGTAGTATCTGGTTGTCTGGGGCCAACGTCCTGACTTTC. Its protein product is CASSIWLSGANVLTF.

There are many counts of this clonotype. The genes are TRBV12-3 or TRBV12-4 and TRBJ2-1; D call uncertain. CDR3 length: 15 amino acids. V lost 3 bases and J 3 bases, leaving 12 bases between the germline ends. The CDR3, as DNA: TGTGCCAGCAGTTTTCGCAGCCTTTACTACAATGAGCAGTTCTTC. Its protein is CASSFRSLYYNEQFF.

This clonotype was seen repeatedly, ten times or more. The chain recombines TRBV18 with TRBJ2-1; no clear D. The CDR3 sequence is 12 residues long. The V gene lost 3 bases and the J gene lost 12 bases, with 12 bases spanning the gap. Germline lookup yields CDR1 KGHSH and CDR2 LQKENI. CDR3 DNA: TGTGCCAGCTCACCCCTGAGAGGTGGGCAGTTCTTC. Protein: CASSPLRGGQFF.

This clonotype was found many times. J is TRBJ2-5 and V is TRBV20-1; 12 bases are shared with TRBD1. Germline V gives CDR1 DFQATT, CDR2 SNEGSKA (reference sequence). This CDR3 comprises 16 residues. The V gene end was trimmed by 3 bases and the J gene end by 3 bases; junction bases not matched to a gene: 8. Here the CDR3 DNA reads TGCAGTGCTAGTGATGGGGGGACAGGGGGCAAAGAGACCCAGTACTTC. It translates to CSASDGGTGGKETQYF.

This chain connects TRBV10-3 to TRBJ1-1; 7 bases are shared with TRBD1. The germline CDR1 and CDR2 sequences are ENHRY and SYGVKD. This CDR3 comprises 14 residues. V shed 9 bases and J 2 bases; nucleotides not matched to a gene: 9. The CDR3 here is CAMTGTERNTEAFF. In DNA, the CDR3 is TGTGCCATGACCGGGACAGAACGAAACACTGAAGCTTTCTTT.

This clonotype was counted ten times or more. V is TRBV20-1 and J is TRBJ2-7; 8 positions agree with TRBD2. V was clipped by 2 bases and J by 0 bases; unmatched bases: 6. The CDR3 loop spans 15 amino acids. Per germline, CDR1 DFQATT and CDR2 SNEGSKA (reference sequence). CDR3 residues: CSARHTSGLSYEQYF. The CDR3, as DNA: TGCAGTGCTAGACACACTAGCGGACTCTCCTACGAGCAGTACTTC.

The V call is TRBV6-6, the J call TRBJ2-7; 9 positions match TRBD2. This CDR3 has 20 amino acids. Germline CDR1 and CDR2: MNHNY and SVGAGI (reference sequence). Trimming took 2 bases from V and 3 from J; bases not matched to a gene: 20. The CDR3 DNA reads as TGTGCCAGCAGTTACGTGGTCCCGCGGGAGGGCCCCCCGACATACTACGAGCAGTACTTC. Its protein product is CASSYVVPREGPPTYYEQYF.

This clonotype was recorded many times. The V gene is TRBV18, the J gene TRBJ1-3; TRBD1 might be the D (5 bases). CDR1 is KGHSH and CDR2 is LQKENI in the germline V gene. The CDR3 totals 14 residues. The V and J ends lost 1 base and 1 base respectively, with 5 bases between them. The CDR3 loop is CASSPRGSGNTIYF. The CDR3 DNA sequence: TGTGCCAGCTCACCACGGGGGTCTGGAAACACCATATATTTT.

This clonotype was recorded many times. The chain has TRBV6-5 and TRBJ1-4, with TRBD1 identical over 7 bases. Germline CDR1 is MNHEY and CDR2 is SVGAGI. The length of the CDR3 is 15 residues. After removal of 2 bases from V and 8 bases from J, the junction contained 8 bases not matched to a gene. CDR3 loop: CASSYMGRGDEKLFF. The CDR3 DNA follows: TGTGCCAGCAGTTACATGGGCAGGGGGGACGAAAAACTGTTTTTT.

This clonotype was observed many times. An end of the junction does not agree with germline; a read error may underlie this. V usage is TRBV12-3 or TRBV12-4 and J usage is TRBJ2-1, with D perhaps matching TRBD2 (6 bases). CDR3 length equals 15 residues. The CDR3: CASSGGTAAYNERFF. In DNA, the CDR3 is TGTGCCAGCAGTGGCGGGACGGCCGCTTACAATGAGCGGTTCTTC.

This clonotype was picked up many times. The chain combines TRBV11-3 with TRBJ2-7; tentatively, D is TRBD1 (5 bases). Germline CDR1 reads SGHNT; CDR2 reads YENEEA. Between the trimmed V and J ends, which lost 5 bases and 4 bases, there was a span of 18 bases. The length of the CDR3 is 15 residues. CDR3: CASSGVPGSGYEQYF. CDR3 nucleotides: TGTGCCAGCAGCGGTGTGCCAGGGTCAGGGTACGAGCAGTACTTC.

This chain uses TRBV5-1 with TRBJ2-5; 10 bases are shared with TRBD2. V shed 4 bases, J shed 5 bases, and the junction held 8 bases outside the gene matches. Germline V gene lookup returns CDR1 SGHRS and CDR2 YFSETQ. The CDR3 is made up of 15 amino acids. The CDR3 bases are TGCGCCAGCAGCGAATCAGCGGGAGGGTGGGAGACCCAGTACTTC. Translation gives CASSESAGGWETQYF.

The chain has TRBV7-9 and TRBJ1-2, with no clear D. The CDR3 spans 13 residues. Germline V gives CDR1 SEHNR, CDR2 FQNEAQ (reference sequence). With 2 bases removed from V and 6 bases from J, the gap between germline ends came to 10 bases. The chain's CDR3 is CASSLRESDGYTF. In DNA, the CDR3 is TGTGCCAGCAGCTTAAGAGAGTCGGATGGCTACACCTTC.

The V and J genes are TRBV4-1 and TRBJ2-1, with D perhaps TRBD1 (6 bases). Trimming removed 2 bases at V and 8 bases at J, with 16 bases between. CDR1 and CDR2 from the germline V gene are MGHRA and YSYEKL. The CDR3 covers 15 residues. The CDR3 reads CASSQQGSTPYEQFF. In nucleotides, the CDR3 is TGCGCCAGCAGCCAACAGGGGTCCACCCCTTATGAGCAGTTCTTC.

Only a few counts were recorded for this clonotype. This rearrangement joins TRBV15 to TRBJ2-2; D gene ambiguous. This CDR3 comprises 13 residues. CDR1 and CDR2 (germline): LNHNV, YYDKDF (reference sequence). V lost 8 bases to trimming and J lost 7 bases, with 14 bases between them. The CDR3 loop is CATGDNRLGELFF. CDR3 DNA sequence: TGTGCCACCGGGGATAACCGGCTCGGGGAGCTGTTTTTT.

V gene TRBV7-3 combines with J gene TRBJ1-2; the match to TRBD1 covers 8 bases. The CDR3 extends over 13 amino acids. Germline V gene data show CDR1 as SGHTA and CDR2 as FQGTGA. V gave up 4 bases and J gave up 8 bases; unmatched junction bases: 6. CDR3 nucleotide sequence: TGTGCCAGCAGCTCCGGACAGGGCTGGGGCTACACCTTC. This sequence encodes CASSSGQGWGYTF. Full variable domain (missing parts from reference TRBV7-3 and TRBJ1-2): GAGVSQTPSNKVTEKGKYVELRCDPISGHTALYWYRQSLGQGPEFLIYFQGTGAADDSGLPNDRFFAVRPEGSVSTLKIQRTERGDSAVYLCASSSGQGWGYTFGSGTRLTVV.